These 26 T cell receptor beta chains originate from one sample sequenced in a study of blood T cell repertoires in COVID-19 (dated by TCRdb to the early 2020s). Libraries came from the immunoSEQ multiplex PCR assay. TCRdb obtained this table from immuneACCESS and retained in-frame rearrangements with V and J assigned. These tables miss some clones; where compared with another copy, unresolved V genes account for less than half of the shortfall, and the remainder is unexplained. This sample holds more than 95,000 clones; 90% were observed only once. The top ten clonotypes cover less than 2% of the sample. Specimen: peripheral blood. Every receptor here comes from a man between 60 and 70 years old with acute or convalescent COVID-19.

The chain combines TRBV19 with TRBJ2-7, with a tentative D call TRBD2 (6 bases). CDR1 is LNHDA, CDR2 SQIVND, per germline (reference sequence). The CDR3 consists of 13 residues. V lost 5 bases and J 3 bases, leaving 11 bases between the germline ends. This CDR3 reads CASSAGTDYEQYV. CDR3 nucleotides: TGTGCCAGTAGTGCCGGGACTGACTACGAGCAGTACGTC.

The chain joins TRBV5-1 to TRBJ2-5, with a tentative D call TRBD2 (5 bases). The V end was cut by 4 bases, the J end by 5 bases, with 18 bases between. The germline CDR1 and CDR2 sequences are SGHRS and YFSETQ. The CDR3 covers 15 residues. CDR3 nucleotides: TGCGCCAGCAGCCCTCAGTCCGGTAGGGAGGAGACCCAGTACTTC. It yields the protein CASSPQSGREETQYF.

This sequence joins TRBV6-5 and TRBJ2-5, with 11 bases that match TRBD1. Trimming removed 6 bases from V and 4 bases from J; junction bases left unmatched: 4. The CDR3 covers 14 residues. The V gene's germline CDR1 is MNHEY and CDR2 SVGAGI. The CDR3, as DNA: TGTGCCAGCAGCCGGACAGGGGGCGTAGAGACCCAGTACTTC. Protein sequence: CASSRTGGVETQYF.

The V gene is TRBV11-2, the J gene TRBJ2-1; weak D call: TRBD1 (6 bases). There are 12 residues in the CDR3. V lost 5 bases and J lost 12, with 14 bases in between. The germline V gene encodes CDR1 SGHAT and CDR2 FQNNGV. The CDR3 coding sequence is TGTGCCAGCAGCGCGGACAGTACTCGGCAGTTCTTC. Translation: CASSADSTRQFF. Full variable domain (missing parts from reference TRBV11-2 and TRBJ2-1): EAGVAQSPRYKIIEKRQSVAFWCNPISGHATLYWYQQILGQGPKLLIQFQNNGVVDDSQLPKDRFSAERLKGVDSTLKIQPAKLEDSAVYLCASSADSTRQFFGPGTRLTVL.

V and J are TRBV28 and TRBJ1-5, with 9 bases identical to TRBD1. Trimming took 5 bases from V and 6 from J; bases not matched to a gene: 8. The CDR3 sequence is 15 residues long. CDR1 is MDHEN and CDR2 is SYDVKM in the germline V gene. The CDR3 nucleotides are TGTGCCAGCAGTCCCTCGACAGGGGGAAGTCAGCCCCAGCATTTT. Translated: CASSPSTGGSQPQHF.

The rearrangement uses TRBV18 and TRBJ1-1; D call uncertain. The germline V gene encodes CDR1 KGHSH and CDR2 LQKENI. CDR3 size: 14 residues. With 0 bases removed from V and 1 base from J, the gap between germline ends came to 6 bases. Here the CDR3 reads CASSPPVRNTEAFF. CDR3 DNA sequence: TGTGCCAGCTCACCACCGGTCAGGAACACTGAAGCTTTCTTT. The complete variable domain, with remaining parts taken from reference TRBV18 and TRBJ1-1, reads NAGVMQNPRHLVRRRGQEARLRCSPMKGHSHVYWYRQLPEEGLKFMVYLQKENIIDESGMPKERFSAEFPKEGPSILRIQQVVRGDSAAYFCASSPPVRNTEAFFGQGTRLTVV.

This clone has a handful of counts. The rearrangement links TRBV10-3 to TRBJ1-1; D is perhaps TRBD1 (5 bases). In germline, CDR1 is ENHRY, CDR2 SYGVKD. CDR3 length: 13 amino acids. V was clipped by 0 bases and J by 7 bases, with 9 bases between them. The CDR3 DNA is TGTGCCATCAGTGAGTCTGGGCAGGGTGAAGCTTTCTTT. Protein sequence: CAISESGQGEAFF.

The V and J genes are TRBV27 and TRBJ1-4; 11 nucleotides match TRBD1. Trimming cost V 3 bases and J 7 bases; bases outside gene matches: 10. The CDR3 extends over 17 amino acids. Germline V gives CDR1 MNHEY, CDR2 SMNVEV (reference sequence). CDR3: CASSFRDRGGASEKLFF. The DNA of the CDR3 is TGTGCCAGCAGTTTCAGGGACAGGGGGGGTGCGAGTGAAAAACTGTTTTTT.

V is TRBV19 and J is TRBJ1-1; 7 bases agree with TRBD1. Germline V gene data show CDR1 as LNHDA and CDR2 as SQIVND (reference sequence). V lost 10 bases and J lost 0; bases outside the gene matches: 11. The CDR3 consists of 15 residues. CDR3 loop: CAISAGDSLNTEAFF. For the CDR3, the DNA is TGTGCCATATCAGCCGGGGACAGCTTGAACACTGAAGCTTTCTTT.

CDR3 in amino acids: CASTTQGYSNQPQHF. DNA of the CDR3: TGTGCCAGCACCACACAGGGATATAGCAATCAGCCCCAGCATTTT. This chain uses TRBV6-5 with TRBJ1-5; TRBD1 is a possible D gene (6 bases). V was cut by 7 bases and J by 0 bases, with 13 bases left in between. The germline V gene encodes CDR1 MNHEY and CDR2 SVGAGI. The CDR3 is 15 residues long.

This rearrangement joins TRBV3-1 (or the pseudogene TRBV3-2) to TRBJ2-5; 10 nucleotides align to TRBD2. The CDR3 is 17 residues long. The V segment lost 4 bases and the J segment 1 base; nucleotides outside the gene matches: 9. In germline, CDR1 is LGHDT, CDR2 YNNKEL (reference sequence). CDR3 region: CASSRPPTSGAQETQYF. The CDR3 DNA reads as TGTGCCAGCAGCCGACCCCCAACTAGCGGGGCCCAAGAGACCCAGTACTTC.

This clone was counted only a few times. V usage is TRBV6-5 and J usage is TRBJ2-1; TRBD2 agrees at 7 bases. V gave up 2 bases and J gave up 4 bases; unmatched junction bases: 8. The germline CDR1 and CDR2 sequences are MNHEY and SVGAGI. The CDR3 is made up of 16 amino acids. The CDR3 spells CASSYRFSGEYNEQFF. CDR3 coding DNA: TGTGCCAGCAGTTACCGTTTCAGCGGGGAGTACAATGAGCAGTTCTTC.

This chain joins TRBV21-1 and TRBJ1-2; TRBD1, as called in the table, went unchecked against the DNA. TRBV21-1 is given as a pseudogene. The CDR3 has 16 amino acids. The CDR3 nucleotides read TGTGCCAGCAGCAAACCCTCCACAGGGAATCACTATGGCTACACCTTC. Translated: CASSKPSTGNHYGYTF.

CDR3 protein: CASSQELWTGYIGSNQPQHF. DNA for the CDR3: TGTGCCAGCAGCCAAGAGTTGTGGACAGGCTACATCGGTAGCAATCAGCCCCAGCATTTT. The chain links TRBV4-2 to TRBJ1-5; 7 bases agree with TRBD1. Germline lookup yields CDR1 LGHNA and CDR2 YNFKEQ. V trimming: 0 bases; J trimming: 0 bases; junction bases outside the gene matches: 14. CDR3 size: 20 residues.

DNA for the CDR3: TGTGCCAGCAGTGCCGACAGGGGGCAGGTTAATGAAAAACTGTTTTTT. Translation: CASSADRGQVNEKLFF. The rearrangement joins TRBV6-1 to TRBJ1-4; 10 positions match TRBD1. The CDR3 extends over 16 amino acids. Germline lookup yields CDR1 MNHNS and CDR2 SASEGT. With 4 bases clipped from V and 4 bases from J, the junction kept 6 bases outside the gene matches.

This clone was observed a single time. The chain combines TRBV11-2 with TRBJ1-1; TRBD1 aligns across 8 bases. V lost 5 bases, J lost 0 bases, and 8 bases stayed unmatched. CDR3 length equals 16 residues. The germline V gene encodes CDR1 SGHAT and CDR2 FQNNGV. The DNA of the CDR3 is TGTGCCAGCAGCCCCCGGACAGGGAAGCTGAACACTGAAGCTTTCTTT. This encodes CASSPRTGKLNTEAFF. Full variable domain (outside the CDR3, taken from reference TRBV11-2 and TRBJ1-1): EAGVAQSPRYKIIEKRQSVAFWCNPISGHATLYWYQQILGQGPKLLIQFQNNGVVDDSQLPKDRFSAERLKGVDSTLKIQPAKLEDSAVYLCASSPRTGKLNTEAFFGQGTRLTVV.

V usage is TRBV4-2 and J usage is TRBJ1-4; no definite D call. Looked up from germline, CDR1 is LGHNA and CDR2 is YNFKEQ. The CDR3 covers 16 residues. The V end lost 0 bases, the J end lost 6 bases, and 14 bases lay between the germline ends. CDR3 nucleotide sequence: TGTGCCAGCAGCCAAGAGTCCCGGGGTGGGGATGAAAAACTGTTTTTT. This sequence encodes CASSQESRGGDEKLFF.

This clone came up once. Here the CDR3 DNA reads TGTGCCAGCAGCTTGCCGGGGACAGGGTCAAGCGGAGCTTTCTTT. The encoded protein is CASSLPGTGSSGAFF. The gene calls are TRBV5-4 and TRBJ1-1; 9 bases match TRBD1. J was trimmed by 10 bases and V by 1 base; bases with no gene match: 11. From germline, CDR1 is SGHNT and CDR2 YYREEE (reference sequence). There are 15 residues in the CDR3.

This chain joins TRBV7-9 and TRBJ1-5; TRBD1 agrees at 7 bases. Germline lookup yields CDR1 SEHNR and CDR2 FQNEAQ (reference sequence). There are 16 residues in the CDR3. V lost 2 bases to trimming and J lost 8 bases; unmatched junction nucleotides: 12. CDR3 sequence: CASSLIRQGSQEPQHF. In nucleotides, the CDR3 is TGTGCCAGCAGCTTAATTCGACAGGGATCGCAGGAGCCCCAGCATTTT.

The chain is built from TRBV10-2 and TRBJ1-1, with D possibly TRBD1 on 6 matching bases. V shed 2 bases and J shed 0 bases, with 10 bases lying between them. Germline lookup yields CDR1 WSHSY and CDR2 SAAADI. The CDR3 length is 15 residues. CDR3 DNA: TGCGCCAGCAGTGAGACAGACAGGATGAACACTGAAGCTTTCTTT. Its protein is CASSETDRMNTEAFF.

About this clone itself: The junction does not match germline at one end; this may be a read error. The chain is built from TRBV3-1 (or the pseudogene TRBV3-2) and TRBJ1-2; 12 nucleotides agree with TRBD1. Germline V gene lookup returns CDR1 LGHDT and CDR2 YNNKEL (reference sequence). The CDR3 is 12 amino acids. The CDR3 nucleotides are TGTGCCAGCAGCCGGGACAGGGGGCGCATCGCCTTC. Amino acids: CASSRDRGRIAF.

The V call is TRBV7-7, the J call TRBJ2-1, with D perhaps matching TRBD1 (6 bases). The length of the CDR3 is 15 residues. Germline CDR1 SSHAT, CDR2 FNYEAQ (reference sequence). V was trimmed by 4 bases and J by 0 bases, leaving 10 bases between them. CDR3 nucleotides: TGTGCCAGCAGCTCTGACAGGAGCTCCTACAATGAGCAGTTCTTC. This encodes CASSSDRSSYNEQFF.

The chain recombines TRBV7-8 with TRBJ1-5; 8 bases match TRBD1. This CDR3 spans 16 amino acids. Germline V gives CDR1 SGHVS, CDR2 FQNEAQ. After removal of 2 bases from V and 2 bases from J, the junction contained 5 bases not matched to a gene. CDR3 bases: TGTGCCAGCAGCTTAAGTCCAGGGGGCCGCAATCAGCCCCAGCATTTT. Amino acid sequence: CASSLSPGGRNQPQHF.

The chain uses TRBV5-6 and TRBJ1-2; D unresolved. The CDR3 totals 15 residues. Trimming shortened V by 2 bases and J by 0 bases, and 11 bases separated the two germline ends. Germline V gene sequence: CDR1 SGHDT, CDR2 YYEEEE. CDR3 protein: CASSLRHLANYGYTF. CDR3 nucleotide sequence: TGTGCCAGCAGCTTAAGACACTTGGCTAACTATGGCTACACCTTC.

The chain links TRBV6-5 to TRBJ2-5; a possible D gene is TRBD2 (5 bases). The CDR3 is 13 amino acids. Germline values: CDR1 MNHEY, CDR2 SVGAGI. The ends were cut back, 8 bases at V and 5 bases at J, with 15 bases in the middle. The CDR3 protein is CASCRTRPETQYF. The CDR3 DNA is TGTGCCAGCTGTCGGACTCGTCCGGAGACCCAGTACTTC.

This chain uses TRBV7-9 with TRBJ1-6; no definite D call. Germline CDR1 SEHNR, CDR2 FQNEAQ (reference sequence). The CDR3 spans 12 residues. Trimming took 6 bases from V and 7 from J, leaving 7 bases between them. The CDR3 nucleotides are TGTGCCAGCAGTAGGAGGAATTCACCCCTCCACTTT. It is translated as CASSRRNSPLHF.